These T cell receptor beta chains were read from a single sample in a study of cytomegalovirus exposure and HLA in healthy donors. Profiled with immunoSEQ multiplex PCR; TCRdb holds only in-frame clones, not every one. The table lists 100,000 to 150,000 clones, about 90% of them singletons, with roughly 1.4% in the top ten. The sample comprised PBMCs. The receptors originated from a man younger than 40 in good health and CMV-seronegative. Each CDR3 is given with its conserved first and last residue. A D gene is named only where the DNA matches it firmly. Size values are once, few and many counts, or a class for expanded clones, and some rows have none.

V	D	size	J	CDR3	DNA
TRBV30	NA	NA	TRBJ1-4	CAWSGTRGPNEKLFF	TGTGCCTGGAGCGGAACCAGGGGACCCAATGAAAAACTGTTTTTT
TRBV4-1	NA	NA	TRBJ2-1	CASSQEWGDEQFF	TGCGCCAGCAGCCAAGAATGGGGAGATGAGCAGTTCTTC
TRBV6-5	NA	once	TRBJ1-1	CASTRDRSTEAFF	TGTGCCAGCACCAGGGATAGGAGCACTGAAGCTTTCTTT
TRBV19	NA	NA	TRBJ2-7	CASSGSGYEQYF	TGTGCCAGTAGTGGGTCGGGCTACGAGCAGTACTTC
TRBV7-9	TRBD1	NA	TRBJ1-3	CASSVGTGTGNTIYF	TGTGCCAGCAGCGTCGGGACAGGGACTGGAAACACCATATATTTT
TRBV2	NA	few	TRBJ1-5	CASLSFSGEPQHF	TGTGCCAGCCTCTCTTTCTCGGGGGAGCCCCAGCATTTT
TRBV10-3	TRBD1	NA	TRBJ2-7	CAISEPGQGIYEQYF	TGTGCCATCAGTGAGCCGGGACAGGGTATCTACGAGCAGTACTTC
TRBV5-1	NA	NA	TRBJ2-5	CASSLSGKETQYF	TGCGCCAGCAGCTTGTCAGGGAAGGAGACCCAGTACTTC
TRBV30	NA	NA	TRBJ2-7	CAWSASYEQYF	TGTGCCTGGAGTGCGTCTTACGAGCAGTACTTC
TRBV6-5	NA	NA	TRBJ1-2	CASSYSSIGGYTF	TGTGCCAGCAGTTACTCTAGCATAGGTGGCTACACCTTC
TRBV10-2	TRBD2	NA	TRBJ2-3	CASSGLAGKQTDTQYF	TGCGCCAGCAGCGGACTAGCGGGGAAGCAAACAGATACGCAGTATTTT
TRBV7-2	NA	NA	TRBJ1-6	CASSLRRGGDSPLHF	TGTGCCAGCAGCTTGCGTAGGGGTGGCGATTCACCCCTCCACTTT
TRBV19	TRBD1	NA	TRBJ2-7	CASSAGTGGGYEQYF	TGTGCCAGTAGTGCCGGGACAGGGGGCGGTTACGAGCAGTACTTC
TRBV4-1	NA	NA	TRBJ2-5	CASSQVGAAGQETQYF	TGCGCCAGCAGCCAAGTGGGAGCGGCGGGCCAAGAGACCCAGTACTTC
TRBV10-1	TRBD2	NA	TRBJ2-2	CASSASGKDTGELFF	TGCGCCAGCAGTGCTAGCGGGAAAGACACCGGGGAGCTGTTTTTT
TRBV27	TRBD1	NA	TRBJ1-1	CASSILQGGDTEAFF	TGTGCCAGCAGTATACTACAGGGGGGCGACACTGAAGCTTTCTTT
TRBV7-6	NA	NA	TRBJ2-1	CASSLFGGPSSYNEQFF	TGTGCCAGCAGCTTATTCGGGGGGCCCAGCTCCTACAATGAGCAGTTCTTC
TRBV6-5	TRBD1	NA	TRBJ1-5	CASSSTRNRGLQPQHF	TGTGCCAGCAGTTCCACGCGGAACAGGGGGCTTCAGCCCCAGCATTTT
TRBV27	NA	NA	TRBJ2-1	CASSARGSYNEQFF	TGTGCCAGCAGTGCCCGGGGGTCCTACAATGAGCAGTTCTTC
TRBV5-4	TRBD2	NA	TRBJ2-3	CASSLLAGGITDTQYF	TGTGCCAGCAGCTTGTTAGCGGGAGGGATAACAGATACGCAGTATTTT
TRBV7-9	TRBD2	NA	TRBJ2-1	CASSSNLAGAYNEQFF	TGTGCCAGCAGCTCGAATCTAGCGGGAGCTTACAATGAGCAGTTCTTC
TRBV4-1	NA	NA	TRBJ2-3	CASSQGITDNPADTQYF	TGCGCCAGCAGCCAAGGTATTACAGACAATCCGGCGGATACGCAGTATTTT
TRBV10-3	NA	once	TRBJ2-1	CAISDPELVHNEQFF	TGTGCCATCAGTGACCCGGAACTAGTCCACAATGAGCAGTTCTTC
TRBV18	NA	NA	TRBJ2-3	CASSPQPRGTDTQYF	TGTGCCAGCTCACCGCAGCCCCGGGGCACAGATACGCAGTATTTT
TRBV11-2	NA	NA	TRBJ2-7	CASSYFNRDGEQYF	TGTGCCAGCAGCTACTTTAACAGGGACGGGGAGCAGTACTTC
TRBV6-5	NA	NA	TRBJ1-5	CASRETAREGQPQHF	TGTGCCAGCAGAGAGACTGCCCGGGAGGGTCAGCCCCAGCATTTT
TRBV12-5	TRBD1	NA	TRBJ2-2	CASGSGTDTGELFF	TGTGCTAGTGGTTCCGGGACAGACACCGGGGAGCTGTTTTTT
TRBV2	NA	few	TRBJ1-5	CASTQGSQPQHF	TGTGCCAGCACCCAGGGAAGTCAGCCCCAGCATTTT
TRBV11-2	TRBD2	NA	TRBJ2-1	CASRSAGGTNEQFF	TGTGCCAGCAGGTCGGCGGGAGGGACCAATGAGCAGTTCTTC
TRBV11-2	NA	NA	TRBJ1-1	CASSLREAFF	TGTGCCAGCAGCTTGAGGGAAGCTTTCTTT
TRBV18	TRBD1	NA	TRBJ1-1	CASSPTGQMNTEAFF	TGTGCCAGCTCACCGACAGGGCAGATGAACACTGAAGCTTTCTTT
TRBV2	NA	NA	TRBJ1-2	CASRSNPNYGYTF	TGTGCCAGCCGGAGTAACCCTAACTATGGCTACACCTTC
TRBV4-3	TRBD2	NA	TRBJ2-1	CASSQDTSGGYNEQFF	TGCGCCAGCAGCCAAGACACTAGCGGGGGCTACAATGAGCAGTTCTTC
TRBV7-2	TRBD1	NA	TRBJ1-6	CASSLLGQANSPLHF	TGTGCCAGCAGCTTACTCGGACAGGCCAATTCACCCCTCCACTTT
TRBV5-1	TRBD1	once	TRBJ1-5	CASRSGTDFYQPQHF	TGCGCCAGCAGATCCGGGACAGACTTCTATCAGCCCCAGCATTTT
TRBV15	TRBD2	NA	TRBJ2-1	CATSLGLAIYNEQFF	TGTGCCACCAGCTTAGGACTAGCGATATACAATGAGCAGTTCTTC
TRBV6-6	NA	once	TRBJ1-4	CASSLTGSNEKLFF	TGTGCCAGCAGTTTAACAGGGAGTAATGAAAAACTGTTTTTT
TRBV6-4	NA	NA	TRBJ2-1	CASSEGGSYNEQFF	TGTGCCAGCAGTGAAGGGGGATCCTACAATGAGCAGTTCTTC
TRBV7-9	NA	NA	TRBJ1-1	CASSLVGGNTEAFF	TGTGCCAGCAGCTTAGTTGGCGGGAACACTGAAGCTTTCTTT
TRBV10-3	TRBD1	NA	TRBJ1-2	CAITPGQGYGYTF	TGTGCCATCACTCCGGGACAGGGCTATGGCTACACCTTC
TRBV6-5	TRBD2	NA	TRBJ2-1	CASSFGLAGEGEQFF	TGTGCCAGCAGTTTTGGACTAGCGGGAGAAGGTGAGCAGTTCTTC
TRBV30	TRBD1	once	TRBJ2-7	CAWSDGQGASDEQYF	TGTGCCTGGAGCGATGGACAGGGGGCGTCCGACGAGCAGTACTTC
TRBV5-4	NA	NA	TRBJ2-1	CASSLDVSSYNEQFF	TGTGCCAGCAGCTTGGACGTGAGCTCCTACAATGAGCAGTTCTTC
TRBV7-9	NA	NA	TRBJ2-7	CASSPAGIISYEQYF	TGTGCCAGCAGCCCGGCAGGAATAATCTCCTACGAGCAGTACTTC
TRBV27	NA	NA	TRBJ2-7	CASSLSPTTRYEQYF	TGTGCCAGCAGTTTGTCGCCGACTACCCGCTACGAGCAGTACTTC
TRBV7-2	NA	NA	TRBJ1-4	CASSLGGDEKLFF	TGTGCCAGCAGCTTAGGGGGAGATGAAAAACTGTTTTTT
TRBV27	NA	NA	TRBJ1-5	CASRQGLQPQHF	TGTGCCAGCAGACAGGGTCTCCAGCCCCAGCATTTT
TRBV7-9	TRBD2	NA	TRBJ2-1	CASSSSSGSSYNEQFF	TGTGCCAGCAGCTCCTCAAGCGGGAGCTCCTACAATGAGCAGTTCTTC
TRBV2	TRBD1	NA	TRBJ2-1	CASSEVDRARDEQFF	TGTGCCAGCAGTGAAGTGGACAGGGCCCGCGATGAGCAGTTCTTC
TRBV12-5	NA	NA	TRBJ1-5	CASGPGTSLGQPQHF	TGTGCTAGTGGTCCGGGGACATCGCTGGGTCAGCCCCAGCATTTT
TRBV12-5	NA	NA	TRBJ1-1	CASGFSPRLRQEDTEAFF	TGTGCTAGTGGTTTTTCTCCGCGTCTTAGACAGGAAGACACTGAAGCTTTCTTT
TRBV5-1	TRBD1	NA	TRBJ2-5	CASSSLGQGNQETQYF	TGCGCCAGCAGCTCCCTCGGACAGGGGAATCAAGAGACCCAGTACTTC
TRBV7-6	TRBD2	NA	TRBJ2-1	CASSLVAGGYNEQFF	TGTGCCAGCAGCTTGGTAGCGGGAGGCTACAATGAGCAGTTCTTC